This entry concerns a single T cell receptor beta chain. Measured with immunoSEQ multiplex PCR; TCRdb has only the in-frame clones, and not every one. The table lists about 43,000 clones, over 85% of them singletons. Treatment indicated: preoperative locoregional IRX-2 cytokine immunotherapy. This specimen belongs to a study of preoperative IRX-2 immunotherapy in early breast cancer. The J segment lost 5 bases and the V segment lost 3 bases, leaving 5 bases of the junction unmatched. CDR3 length: 16 residues. The V gene's germline CDR1 is SGHTA and CDR2 FQGTGA. J is TRBJ2-5 and V is TRBV7-3; 14 bases align to TRBD2. The TCR sequence derives from a human donor with breast cancer. The sample consisted of tumor tissue, taken after IRX-2 immunotherapy. The DNA for the CDR3 is TGTGCCAGCAGCTTGGGGACTAGCGGGGGAGGGGAGACCCAGTACTTC. Its protein product is CASSLGTSGGGETQYF.